Listed below are T cell receptor beta chains from one sample, sequenced in a study of CD8 T cells in Susac syndrome. TCRdb called the immunoSEQ multiplex PCR reads again in MiXCR, with one record for every CDR3 protein. In the table there are 160,000 or so distinct CDR3 sequences, approximately 96% of which are singletons. Material for sequencing was CD8+ T cells from PBMCs. Receptors were obtained from a human donor with multiple sclerosis. CDR3s include the opening cysteine and the closing phenylalanine or tryptophan. The D gene is left open where the match is weak. The size entry is marked missing in some rows and otherwise reads once, few, many or a size class.

clone size: once
J gene: TRBJ2-7
V gene: TRBV29-1
D gene: -
CDR3 protein: CSVVRMGEQYF
CDR3 DNA: TGCAGCGTTGTAAGGATGGGGGAGCAGTACTTC

clone size: -
J gene: TRBJ2-7
V gene: TRBV3-1
D gene: TRBD1
CDR3 protein: CASSQVYRGYEQYF
CDR3 DNA: TGTGCCAGCAGCCAAGTATACAGGGGCTACGAGCAGTACTTC

clone size: -
J gene: TRBJ2-7
V gene: TRBV29-1
D gene: -
CDR3 protein: CSVAGGATSFEQYF
CDR3 DNA: TGCAGCGTTGCAGGGGGGGCAACTAGTTTCGAGCAGTACTTC

clone size: once
J gene: TRBJ2-5
V gene: TRBV28
D gene: -
CDR3 protein: CASSRRTDIWETQYF
CDR3 DNA: TGTGCCAGCAGCCGGAGGACAGACATTTGGGAGACCCAGTACTTC

clone size: -
J gene: TRBJ1-1
V gene: TRBV30
D gene: -
CDR3 protein: CAWKRAAEAFF
CDR3 DNA: TGTGCCTGGAAGCGGGCAGCTGAAGCTTTCTTT

clone size: -
J gene: TRBJ2-4
V gene: TRBV30
D gene: -
CDR3 protein: CAWRRTVRIQYF
CDR3 DNA: TGTGCCTGGAGACGGACAGTCCGCATTCAGTACTTC

clone size: -
J gene: TRBJ1-4
V gene: TRBV30
D gene: TRBD1
CDR3 protein: CAWKTGAVEKLFF
CDR3 DNA: TGTGCCTGGAAAACAGGGGCGGTGGAAAAACTGTTTTTT

clone size: once
J gene: TRBJ2-7
V gene: TRBV9
D gene: TRBD2
CDR3 protein: CASSPTLTSGVSNEQYF
CDR3 DNA: TGTGCCAGCAGCCCGACCCTTACTAGCGGGGTGTCCAACGAGCAGTACTTC

clone size: -
J gene: TRBJ2-1
V gene: TRBV29-1
D gene: -
CDR3 protein: CSVEEGSPLYNEQFF
CDR3 DNA: TGCAGCGTTGAGGAGGGTAGCCCCTTATACAATGAGCAGTTCTTC

clone size: once
J gene: TRBJ2-1
V gene: TRBV3-1
D gene: -
CDR3 protein: CASSQDNGPLNEQFF
CDR3 DNA: TGTGCCAGCAGCCAAGATAACGGACCTCTCAATGAGCAGTTCTTC

clone size: -
J gene: TRBJ2-5
V gene: TRBV18
D gene: -
CDR3 protein: CASSPTRPPVGETQYF
CDR3 DNA: TGTGCCAGCTCACCAACGCGCCCCCCGGTCGGTGAGACCCAGTACTTC

clone size: -
J gene: TRBJ1-1
V gene: TRBV27
D gene: -
CDR3 protein: CASSLSTGLAFF
CDR3 DNA: TGTGCCAGCAGTTTATCTACCGGGCTGGCTTTCTTT

clone size: -
J gene: TRBJ1-2
V gene: TRBV12-3/TRBV12-4
D gene: -
CDR3 protein: CASSTGTYYGYTF
CDR3 DNA: TGTGCCAGCTCTACCGGAACCTATTATGGCTACACCTTC

clone size: once
J gene: TRBJ1-2
V gene: TRBV13
D gene: -
CDR3 protein: CASSSYQGKHYGYTF
CDR3 DNA: TGTGCCAGCAGCTCCTATCAGGGGAAGCATTATGGCTACACCTTC

clone size: once
J gene: TRBJ2-1
V gene: TRBV11-2
D gene: -
CDR3 protein: CASSLGRMEQFF
CDR3 DNA: TGTGCCAGCAGCTTAGGGAGAATGGAGCAGTTCTTC

clone size: -
J gene: TRBJ1-2
V gene: TRBV9
D gene: -
CDR3 protein: CASSVRTDYGYTF
CDR3 DNA: TGTGCCAGCAGCGTTAGGACGGACTATGGCTACACCTTC

clone size: -
J gene: TRBJ1-2
V gene: TRBV5-1
D gene: -
CDR3 protein: CASSLRGGEVEDGYTF
CDR3 DNA: TGCGCCAGCAGCCTGCGGGGGGGCGAGGTTGAGGATGGCTACACCTTC

clone size: -
J gene: TRBJ2-5
V gene: TRBV27
D gene: -
CDR3 protein: CASGTRAETQYF
CDR3 DNA: TGTGCCAGCGGGACAAGGGCGGAGACCCAGTACTTC

clone size: -
J gene: TRBJ2-3
V gene: TRBV7-9
D gene: TRBD1
CDR3 protein: CASSLTGGRAGTDTQYF
CDR3 DNA: TGTGCCAGCAGCCTAACAGGGGGCAGGGCAGGCACAGATACGCAGTATTTT

clone size: -
J gene: TRBJ1-1
V gene: TRBV6-5
D gene: -
CDR3 protein: CASSYSMGTEAFF
CDR3 DNA: TGTGCCAGCAGTTATTCGATGGGGACTGAAGCTTTCTTT

clone size: -
J gene: TRBJ1-1
V gene: TRBV3-1
D gene: TRBD1
CDR3 protein: CASSFTGVEAFF
CDR3 DNA: TGTGCCAGCAGCTTCACAGGGGTTGAAGCTTTCTTT

clone size: few
J gene: TRBJ1-3
V gene: TRBV9
D gene: -
CDR3 protein: CASGGNTIYF
CDR3 DNA: TGTGCCAGCGGTGGAAACACCATATATTTT

clone size: -
J gene: TRBJ2-7
V gene: TRBV20-1
D gene: TRBD1
CDR3 protein: CSATQTGTYEQYF
CDR3 DNA: TGCAGTGCTACCCAGACAGGGACCTACGAGCAGTACTTC

clone size: -
J gene: TRBJ2-3
V gene: TRBV27
D gene: TRBD2
CDR3 protein: CASSILAGAQRSTDTQYF
CDR3 DNA: TGTGCCAGCAGTATCCTAGCGGGGGCCCAAAGAAGCACAGATACGCAGTATTTT

clone size: -
J gene: TRBJ1-5
V gene: TRBV20-1
D gene: TRBD1
CDR3 protein: CSARGQGSKQPQHF
CDR3 DNA: TGCAGTGCTAGAGGACAGGGGAGCAAACAGCCCCAGCATTTT

clone size: -
J gene: TRBJ2-2
V gene: TRBV24-1
D gene: -
CDR3 protein: CATSDFTGTSWTGELFF
CDR3 DNA: TGTGCCACCAGTGATTTCACCGGGACAAGCTGGACCGGGGAGCTGTTTTTT

clone size: -
J gene: TRBJ2-1
V gene: TRBV27
D gene: TRBD2
CDR3 protein: CASSLAGPYNEQFF
CDR3 DNA: TGTGCCAGCTCCTTAGCGGGACCCTACAATGAGCAGTTCTTC

clone size: -
J gene: TRBJ2-5
V gene: TRBV29-1
D gene: -
CDR3 protein: CSGIGRETQYF
CDR3 DNA: TGCAGCGGGATAGGGCGGGAGACCCAGTACTTC

clone size: -
J gene: TRBJ1-1
V gene: TRBV27
D gene: TRBD1
CDR3 protein: CATRQGTEAFF
CDR3 DNA: TGTGCCACCAGACAGGGGACTGAAGCTTTCTTT

clone size: -
J gene: TRBJ1-2
V gene: TRBV7-9
D gene: TRBD1
CDR3 protein: CASSSSPGQPFYGYTF
CDR3 DNA: TGTGCCAGCAGCTCATCTCCGGGACAGCCTTTCTATGGCTACACCTTC

clone size: -
J gene: TRBJ2-7
V gene: TRBV11-2
D gene: -
CDR3 protein: CASSLGTGVYEQYF
CDR3 DNA: TGTGCCAGCAGCTTAGGTACCGGGGTATACGAGCAGTACTTC

clone size: -
J gene: TRBJ1-2
V gene: TRBV20-1
D gene: TRBD1
CDR3 protein: CSARTTGGSNYGYTF
CDR3 DNA: TGCAGTGCTAGAACCACAGGGGGTTCAAACTATGGCTACACCTTC

clone size: -
J gene: TRBJ2-7
V gene: TRBV20-1
D gene: -
CDR3 protein: CSASVRAQSSYEQYF
CDR3 DNA: TGCAGTGCTTCCGTACGGGCCCAGAGCTCCTACGAGCAGTACTTC

clone size: -
J gene: TRBJ2-2
V gene: TRBV7-9
D gene: -
CDR3 protein: CASSLIPGELFF
CDR3 DNA: TGTGCCAGCAGCTTAATACCCGGGGAGCTGTTTTTT

clone size: -
J gene: TRBJ2-1
V gene: TRBV5-1
D gene: -
CDR3 protein: CASSLLDDEQFF
CDR3 DNA: TGCGCCAGCAGCTTGCTAGACGATGAGCAGTTCTTC

clone size: -
J gene: TRBJ1-2
V gene: TRBV9
D gene: -
CDR3 protein: CASTSGGHGYTF
CDR3 DNA: TGTGCCAGCACGTCGGGGGGTCATGGCTACACCTTC

clone size: -
J gene: TRBJ2-7
V gene: TRBV18
D gene: -
CDR3 protein: CASSPQGAYEQYF
CDR3 DNA: TGTGCCAGCTCACCGCAGGGCGCGTACGAGCAGTACTTC

clone size: -
J gene: TRBJ1-1
V gene: TRBV3-1
D gene: -
CDR3 protein: CASSQTHGNTEAFF
CDR3 DNA: TGTGCCAGCAGCCAAACCCACGGGAACACTGAAGCTTTCTTT

clone size: -
J gene: TRBJ2-1
V gene: TRBV7-9
D gene: TRBD2
CDR3 protein: CASSSPTSGGPLGQFF
CDR3 DNA: TGTGCCAGCAGCTCCCCCACTAGCGGGGGGCCCCTGGGGCAGTTCTTC

clone size: -
J gene: TRBJ2-3
V gene: TRBV27
D gene: TRBD1
CDR3 protein: CASSPLRTGASTDTQYF
CDR3 DNA: TGTGCCAGCAGTCCCCTTCGGACAGGGGCCTCGACAGATACGCAGTATTTT

clone size: -
J gene: TRBJ2-7
V gene: TRBV7-9
D gene: TRBD1
CDR3 protein: CASSFGQGDGYEQYF
CDR3 DNA: TGTGCCAGCAGCTTCGGACAGGGGGACGGCTACGAGCAGTACTTC

clone size: -
J gene: TRBJ2-7
V gene: TRBV7-9
D gene: -
CDR3 protein: CASSLTADEQYF
CDR3 DNA: TGTGCCAGCAGCTTAACGGCAGACGAGCAGTACTTC

clone size: -
J gene: TRBJ2-4
V gene: TRBV6-2/TRBV6-3
D gene: -
CDR3 protein: CASSPGRIQYF
CDR3 DNA: TGTGCCAGCAGTCCAGGACGCATTCAGTACTTC

clone size: -
J gene: TRBJ2-3
V gene: TRBV20-1
D gene: TRBD2
CDR3 protein: CSARSGVGDTQYF
CDR3 DNA: TGCAGTGCTCGAAGCGGGGTGGGAGATACGCAGTATTTT

clone size: -
J gene: TRBJ2-5
V gene: TRBV7-9
D gene: TRBD1
CDR3 protein: CASSVPGQVPKETQYF
CDR3 DNA: TGTGCCAGCAGCGTTCCGGGACAGGTCCCCAAAGAGACCCAGTACTTC

clone size: -
J gene: TRBJ1-5
V gene: TRBV7-9
D gene: -
CDR3 protein: CASSPRGGYNQPQHF
CDR3 DNA: TGTGCCAGCAGTCCCCGCGGGGGCTATAATCAGCCCCAGCATTTT

clone size: -
J gene: TRBJ2-1
V gene: TRBV6-5
D gene: TRBD1
CDR3 protein: CASSTGTGLNEQFF
CDR3 DNA: TGTGCCAGCAGTACCGGGACAGGGTTGAATGAGCAGTTCTTC

clone size: -
J gene: TRBJ2-7
V gene: TRBV7-9
D gene: -
CDR3 protein: CASSGVQEQYF
CDR3 DNA: TGTGCCAGCAGCGGTGTACAGGAGCAGTACTTC

clone size: -
J gene: TRBJ2-1
V gene: TRBV7-9
D gene: -
CDR3 protein: CASSHGGSYNEQFF
CDR3 DNA: TGTGCCAGCAGCCACGGCGGTTCCTACAATGAGCAGTTCTTC